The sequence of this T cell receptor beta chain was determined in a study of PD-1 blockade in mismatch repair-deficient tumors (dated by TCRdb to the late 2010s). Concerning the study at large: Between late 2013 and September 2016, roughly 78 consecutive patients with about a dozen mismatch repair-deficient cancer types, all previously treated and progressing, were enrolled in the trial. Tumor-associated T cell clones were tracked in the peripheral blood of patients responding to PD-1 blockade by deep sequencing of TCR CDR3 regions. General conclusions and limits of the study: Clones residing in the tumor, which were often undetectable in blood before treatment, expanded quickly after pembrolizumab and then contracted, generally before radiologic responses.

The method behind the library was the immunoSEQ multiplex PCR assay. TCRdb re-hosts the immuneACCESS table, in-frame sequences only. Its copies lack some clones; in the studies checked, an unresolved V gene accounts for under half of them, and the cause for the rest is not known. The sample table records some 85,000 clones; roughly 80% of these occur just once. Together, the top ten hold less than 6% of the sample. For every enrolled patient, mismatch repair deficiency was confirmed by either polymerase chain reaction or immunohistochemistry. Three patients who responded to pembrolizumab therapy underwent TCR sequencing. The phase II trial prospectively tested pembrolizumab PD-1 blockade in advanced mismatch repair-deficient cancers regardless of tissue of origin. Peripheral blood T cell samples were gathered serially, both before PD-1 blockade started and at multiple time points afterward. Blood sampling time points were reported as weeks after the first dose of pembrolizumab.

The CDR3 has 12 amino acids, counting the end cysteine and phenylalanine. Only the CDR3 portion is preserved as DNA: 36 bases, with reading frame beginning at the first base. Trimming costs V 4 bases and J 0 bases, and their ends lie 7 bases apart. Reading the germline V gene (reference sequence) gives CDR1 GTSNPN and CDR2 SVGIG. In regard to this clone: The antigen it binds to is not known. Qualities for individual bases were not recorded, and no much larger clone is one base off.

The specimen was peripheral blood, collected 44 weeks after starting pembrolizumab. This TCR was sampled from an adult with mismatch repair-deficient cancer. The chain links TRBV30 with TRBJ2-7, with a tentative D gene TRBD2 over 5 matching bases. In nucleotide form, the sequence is TGTGCCTGGATGGGGAGCTCCTACGAGCAGTACTTC. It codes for CAWMGSSYEQYF.